This passage covers 19 T cell receptor beta chains from one sample sequenced in a study of cytomegalovirus exposure and HLA in healthy donors. The method was immunoSEQ multiplex PCR; TCRdb's version includes in-frame clones alone and lacks a portion of them. There are 150,000 to 200,000 clones in the sample; less than 90% occur only once, and roughly 10% lies in the top ten. Sequenced material: PBMCs. All receptors derive from a man aged 25-45 years in good health and CMV-seropositive.

This chain links TRBV7-2 with TRBJ1-6, with 8 bases matching TRBD1. J was trimmed by 9 bases and V by 5 bases; bases with no gene match: 9. This CDR3 spans 15 amino acids. CDR1 is SGHTA and CDR2 is FQGNSA in the germline V gene. In DNA form, the CDR3 reads TGTGCCAGCAGCCCAGGACAGGGAGGACGTTCACCCCTCCACTTT. It specifies CASSPGQGGRSPLHF. The whole variable domain, remainder taken from reference TRBV7-2 and TRBJ1-6, is GAGVSQSPSNKVTEKGKDVELRCDPISGHTALYWYRQSLGQGLEFLIYFQGNSAPDKSGLPSDRFSAERTGGSVSTLTIQRTQQEDSAVYLCASSPGQGGRSPLHFGNGTRLTVT.

V usage is TRBV19 and J usage is TRBJ1-5; D is undetermined. Trimming removed 6 bases from V and 2 bases from J, with 5 bases in between. The CDR3 length is 12 residues. Germline V gives CDR1 LNHDA, CDR2 SQIVND (reference sequence). The CDR3 DNA reads TGTGCCAGTAGGGTAGGCAATCAGCCCCAGCATTTT. As protein: CASRVGNQPQHF.

The V gene is TRBV28, the J gene TRBJ1-4, with D unclear. Germline CDR1 MDHEN, CDR2 SYDVKM. The CDR3 contains 12 residues. Trimming removed 6 bases from V and 11 bases from J, with 13 bases in between. The CDR3 nucleotides are TGTGCCAGCAGCCTGACTCCCGGGAAACTGTTTTTT. This gives the protein CASSLTPGKLFF.

The chain has TRBV5-6 and TRBJ2-3; 7 positions agree with TRBD2. V was clipped by 1 base and J by 2 bases; unmatched bases: 4. Per the germline V gene, CDR1 is SGHDT and CDR2 is YYEEEE. This CDR3 is 15 amino acids long. Written as DNA, the CDR3 is TGTGCCAGCAGCTTGACTAGCGAATACACAGATACGCAGTATTTT. This sequence encodes CASSLTSEYTDTQYF.

The rearrangement links TRBV27 to TRBJ1-6; D gene unclear. Per germline, CDR1 MNHEY and CDR2 SMNVEV (reference sequence). CDR3 length: 16 amino acids. The V end lost 2 bases, the J end lost 3 bases, and 11 bases lay between the germline ends. Written as DNA, the CDR3 is TGTGCCAGCAGTTTACGGGGTCCCCTCTATAATTCACCCCTCCACTTT. This sequence encodes CASSLRGPLYNSPLHF.

The rearrangement uses TRBV29-1 and TRBJ1-1, with D perhaps matching TRBD1 (5 bases). Germline lookup yields CDR1 SQVTM and CDR2 ANQGSEA. With 1 base removed from V and 1 base from J, the gap between germline ends came to 13 bases. This CDR3 region has 15 residues. The CDR3 nucleotides read TGCAGCGTTGAAGGGGGCAGGCCCGGGAACACTGAAGCTTTCTTT. Its translation: CSVEGGRPGNTEAFF.

The J gene is TRBJ1-2, the V gene TRBV28, with D uncertain. The CDR3 spans 14 residues. Trimming removed 3 bases at V and 8 bases at J, with 16 bases between. The germline CDR1 and CDR2 sequences are MDHEN and SYDVKM. This chain's CDR3 is CASSFPGLGNGYTF. The CDR3 bases are TGTGCCAGCAGTTTTCCAGGTCTGGGCAACGGCTACACCTTC.

V is TRBV28 and J is TRBJ2-7, with 8 bases fitting TRBD1. Germline assignment: CDR1 MDHEN and CDR2 SYDVKM. The J segment lost 2 bases and the V segment lost 0 bases, leaving 9 bases of the junction unmatched. This CDR3 contains 17 residues. The CDR3 protein is CASSLWRDRGGTYEQYF. The CDR3 bases are TGTGCCAGCAGTTTATGGAGAGACAGGGGAGGAACCTACGAGCAGTACTTC.

This clone was detected once. The chain joins TRBV5-4 to TRBJ2-4; 8 nucleotides line up with TRBD2. CDR1 is SGHNT, CDR2 YYREEE, per germline (reference sequence). The junction had 8 bases not matched to a gene; V was cut back by 4 bases and J by 8 bases. The CDR3 runs to 14 residues. In DNA, the CDR3 is TGTGCCAGCAGCCCGGGACTAGGCGGGTACATTCAGTACTTC. Residues: CASSPGLGGYIQYF.

This clone has only a few counts. This chain joins TRBV19 and TRBJ1-1; D not certain. V lost 7 bases and J lost 5, with 17 bases in between. Germline loops: CDR1 LNHDA, CDR2 SQIVND (reference sequence). There are 14 residues in the CDR3. The CDR3 sequence: CASNPTGSGTEAFF. The CDR3 DNA reads as TGTGCCAGTAACCCCACGGGGAGTGGGACTGAAGCTTTCTTT.

The chain carries TRBV9 and TRBJ1-2; D unclear. This CDR3 is built from 13 residues. The germline CDR1 and CDR2 sequences are SGDLS and YYNGEE. Deletions cut 2 bases from V and 5 bases from J, with 10 bases between. Here the CDR3 reads CASSVDGEYGYTF. The CDR3 DNA sequence: TGTGCCAGCAGCGTCGACGGAGAATATGGCTACACCTTC.

This chain joins TRBV15 and TRBJ2-3; D perhaps matches TRBD2 (6 bases). The V and J ends lost 3 bases and 1 base respectively, with 8 bases between them. The CDR3 totals 14 residues. Germline CDR1 reads LNHNV; CDR2 reads YYDKDF (reference sequence). CDR3 sequence reads: CATSSRLGTDTQYF. CDR3 bases: TGTGCCACCAGCAGCCGACTAGGCACAGATACGCAGTATTTT.

V and J are TRBV13 and TRBJ1-1, with 9 bases that match TRBD1. Germline loops: CDR1 PRHDT, CDR2 FYEKMQ (reference sequence). V was pared by 1 base and J by 5 bases, with 2 bases of the junction left unmatched. The CDR3 is 14 amino acids. The CDR3 region is CASSLDRGPTEAFF. The CDR3 coding sequence is TGTGCCAGCAGCTTAGACAGGGGGCCAACTGAAGCTTTCTTT.

This chain connects TRBV5-6 to TRBJ2-7; unclear D gene. The ends were cut back, 0 bases at V and 12 bases at J, with 16 bases in the middle. The CDR3 is made up of 13 amino acids. Germline V gives CDR1 SGHDT, CDR2 YYEEEE. CDR3 amino acids: CASSLGLVAELYF. In DNA form, the CDR3 reads TGTGCCAGCAGCTTGGGGCTGGTCGCGGAGTTGTACTTC.

The V call is TRBV28, the J call TRBJ1-5; 9 positions agree with TRBD1. The length of the CDR3 is 15 residues. CDR1 and CDR2 from the germline V gene are MDHEN and SYDVKM. The junction had 4 bases not matched to a gene; V was cut back by 5 bases and J by 2 bases. The CDR3 region has the DNA TGTGCCAGCAGTCCGGACAGGGGTGGCAATCAGCCCCAGCATTTT. Amino acid sequence: CASSPDRGGNQPQHF.

The chain carries TRBV5-5 and TRBJ2-7; 9 nucleotides agree with TRBD2. The germline CDR1 and CDR2 sequences are SGHKS and YYEKEE (reference sequence). Losses at the gene ends were 0 bases for V and 0 bases for J; bases not matched to a gene: 7. This CDR3 is built from 17 residues. The CDR3 region has the DNA TGTGCCAGCAGCTTGGCCAGTAGCGGGGGTTTCTCCTACGAGCAGTACTTC. It is translated as CASSLASSGGFSYEQYF.

This chain connects TRBV6-5 to TRBJ1-1; weak D call: TRBD1 (5 bases). The CDR3 contains 15 residues. V was pared by 0 bases and J by 4 bases, with 12 bases between. Looked up from germline, CDR1 is MNHEY and CDR2 is SVGAGI. The CDR3 bases are TGTGCCAGCAGTTACTCTGTAGGGGTGCCCACTGAAGCTTTCTTT. Translation: CASSYSVGVPTEAFF.

V is TRBV19 and J is TRBJ2-2; D gene ambiguous. The V end lost 3 bases, the J end lost 6 bases, and 5 bases lay between the germline ends. Germline CDR1 LNHDA, CDR2 SQIVND (reference sequence). The CDR3 contains 12 residues. CDR3 nucleotides: TGTGCCAGTAGTATCTTCTCCGGGGAGCTGTTTTTT. Translating it yields CASSIFSGELFF.

The genes are TRBV6-1 and TRBJ2-2; possible D gene TRBD1, 7 bases. CDR3 length: 16 residues. From germline, CDR1 is MNHNS and CDR2 SASEGT. V was pared by 2 bases and J by 5 bases, with 15 bases between. CDR3 sequence: CASSELQGGWTGELFF. The CDR3 nucleotides read TGTGCCAGCAGTGAATTGCAGGGGGGTTGGACCGGGGAGCTGTTTTTT.